A selection of T cell receptor beta chains follows, all from one sample in a study of OX40 agonist ivuxolimab in advanced cancers. The protocol was immunoSEQ multiplex PCR, while the TCRdb copy is restricted to in-frame clones and leaves out a portion. The data show 80,000 to 130,000 clones, with 75% to 95% seen just once and under 0.4% held by the top ten. The specimen comprised CD4+ or CD8+ T cells sorted from blood, sampled in a trial of the OX40 agonist ivuxolimab. Every receptor here comes from an adult with an advanced solid tumor such as melanoma, head and neck, liver or kidney cancer. Both conserved end residues are part of each CDR3.

V	J	CDR3
TRBV18	TRBJ2-1	CASSPPSGRGVNEQFF
TRBV4-3	TRBJ2-3	CASSQDGLENTDTQYF
TRBV30	TRBJ2-2	CAWNRDSLNTGELFF
TRBV28	TRBJ2-4	CASRTAGGKNIQYF
TRBV11-1	TRBJ2-5	CASSYSGAETQYF
TRBV5-6	TRBJ2-5	CASSPKPGLAEETQYF
TRBV28	TRBJ1-1	CASSPLGTGSTEAFF
TRBV7-8	TRBJ2-5	CASSLSGEWQETQYF
TRBV7-2	TRBJ1-1	CASSLFQVGGNTEAFF
TRBV4-1	TRBJ2-1	CASSQDPHTSEQFF
TRBV28	TRBJ2-7	CASFRTTSGSYEQYF
TRBV6-1	TRBJ2-7	CASSLDLSSYEQYF
TRBV6-5	TRBJ2-7	CASSRTQGYEQYF
TRBV7-2	TRBJ1-2	CASSQVGGSYGYTF
TRBV4-1	TRBJ2-3	CASSQRLAGEESTDTQYF
TRBV10-3	TRBJ2-7	CAIRELAGVGEQYF
TRBV16	TRBJ1-5	CASSDRDYNQPQHF
TRBV5-4	TRBJ1-3	CASSLDGTASGNTIYF
TRBV28	TRBJ1-5	CASSSPWEGRIGQPQHF
TRBV5-4	-	CASTRDRGRYNEQYF
TRBV27	TRBJ2-7	CASSFGASYEQYF
TRBV29-1	TRBJ2-3	CSVESPTGGTQYF
TRBV6-1	TRBJ1-1	CASSARTASDTEAFF
TRBV30	TRBJ2-3	CAWSALVSDTQYF
TRBV18	TRBJ1-5	CASSLGSDQPQHF
TRBV29-1	TRBJ2-5	CSVWDGSNRGTQYF
TRBV6-6	TRBJ2-7	CASKPSFSVYEQYF
TRBV5-6	TRBJ1-3	CASRNTQGNTIYF
TRBV7-2	TRBJ2-7	CASSLAWTSVYEQYF
TRBV25-1	TRBJ1-1	CASSLLTDTEAFF
TRBV28	TRBJ2-2	CTTKREGNTGELFF
TRBV15	TRBJ2-3	CATSRGDRGRWDTQYF
TRBV4-3	TRBJ2-3	CASSSGLAGALVDTQYF
TRBV5-6	TRBJ1-2	CASSPRDSTYGYTF
TRBV15	TRBJ2-5	CATSRRGAETQYF
TRBV7-9	TRBJ2-7	CASSFEAGLNEQYF
TRBV6-1	TRBJ2-7	CASTPQELYEQYF
TRBV29-1	TRBJ2-7	CSVTRTSGSYEQYF
TRBV20-1	TRBJ2-7	CSAGDRVGQYF
TRBV5-1	TRBJ2-2	CASSLVRGSGELFF
TRBV28	TRBJ2-1	CASSLELAGVPSSYNEQFF
TRBV4-1	TRBJ2-1	CASSQPPGASSSYNEQFF
TRBV30	TRBJ2-2	CAWSVLRWRGPANTGELFF
TRBV4-2	TRBJ1-5	CASSQDQGLQPQHF
TRBV7-9	TRBJ2-3	CASSLDGKITDTQYF
TRBV29-1	TRBJ2-5	CSVEQGTQETQYF
TRBV5-1	TRBJ1-5	CASSLSGGNQPQHF
TRBV19	TRBJ2-2	CASSPGQTGELFF
TRBV18	TRBJ1-1	CASSPPESLNTEAFF
TRBV6-1	TRBJ2-1	CASGDHYNEQFF
TRBV5-6	TRBJ2-2	CASSSGLAYTGELFF
TRBV21-1	TRBJ1-5	CASSKGCQGQGGMAPQHF
TRBV6-6	TRBJ2-7	CASRPSQRDYEQYF
TRBV30	TRBJ2-7	CACAKDRIYEQYF
TRBV2	TRBJ2-4	CASSEGVRKNIQYF
TRBV28	TRBJ2-7	CASSLDRRTAQQYF
TRBV18	TRBJ2-1	CASSPSQGAHEQFF
TRBV28	TRBJ2-3	CASSLSQHRDRDTDTQYF
TRBV7-9	TRBJ1-2	CASSRQGVYGYTF
TRBV28	TRBJ2-7	CASMRDPHEQYF